What follows are 23 T cell receptor beta chains derived from one specimen sequenced in a study of blood T cell repertoires in COVID-19. The data were produced by immunoSEQ multiplex PCR, yet TCRdb's version contains in-frame clones alone and is incomplete. The repertoire consists of under 100,000 clones, with 80% occurring once and the leading ten covering about 12%. Sequenced input: peripheral blood. These receptors came from a middle-aged woman with active or convalescent COVID-19.

The chain's CDR3 is CASSQPGGPTYNEQFF. The CDR3 DNA reads as TGTGCCAGCAGCCAACCGGGGGGCCCCACCTACAATGAGCAGTTCTTC. This chain links TRBV3-1 (or the pseudogene TRBV3-2) with TRBJ2-1; D is perhaps TRBD2 (7 bases). Germline V gene sequence: CDR1 LGHDT, CDR2 YNNKEL (reference sequence). This CDR3 spans 16 amino acids. V dropped 2 bases and J dropped 2 bases, with 13 bases sitting between them.

V usage is TRBV11-2 and J usage is TRBJ2-1; 10 bases are a match to TRBD2. V was pared by 1 base and J by 9 bases, with 15 bases of the junction left unmatched. Germline CDR1 reads SGHAT; CDR2 reads FQNNGV. The CDR3 runs 18 residues. The CDR3 loop is CASSLGSRLAGFSSEQFF. CDR3 in DNA: TGTGCCAGCAGCTTAGGATCCCGACTAGCGGGCTTTTCCAGTGAGCAGTTCTTC.

This rearrangement joins TRBV9 to TRBJ1-1; TRBD1 matches 7 bases. Germline CDR1 and CDR2: SGDLS and YYNGEE. Unmatched junction bases numbered 7, after V lost 2 bases and J lost 9 bases. The CDR3 is 13 residues long. CDR3 sequence (DNA): TGTGCCAGCAGCGTCGGGACAGCGTTTAAAGCTTTCTTT. Translating it yields CASSVGTAFKAFF.

By share, this clone counts as medium-sized. The J gene is TRBJ2-7, the V gene TRBV7-8; 7 positions match TRBD1. The CDR3 has 15 residues. CDR1 and CDR2 from the germline V gene are SGHVS and FQNEAQ. V was clipped by 1 base and J by 3 bases; unmatched bases: 6. Here the CDR3 DNA reads TGTGCCAGCAGCTTAGTTTTACAGGGGTACTACGAGCAGTACTTC. It yields the protein CASSLVLQGYYEQYF.

The V call is TRBV6-5, the J call TRBJ2-2, with 8 bases that match TRBD2. Unmatched junction bases numbered 6, after V lost 5 bases and J lost 4 bases. Germline CDR1 reads MNHEY; CDR2 reads SVGAGI. This CDR3 spans 15 amino acids. CDR3 sequence (DNA): TGTGCCAGCAGTACCCCGGGGGGGTTCACCGGGGAGCTGTTTTTT. It is translated as CASSTPGGFTGELFF.

This chain joins TRBV12-1 and TRBJ2-1; TRBD2, the table's D call, lacks a check against the DNA. TRBV12-1 is a pseudogene. This CDR3 has 18 residues. The CDR3 DNA reads as TGTGCCAGCATCGTGGGGGCTAGCGGGCCATGGGTGTACAATGAGCAGTTCTTC. It translates to CASIVGASGPWVYNEQFF.

The gene calls are TRBV11-1 and TRBJ2-2; 8 bases are shared with TRBD1. The CDR3 is made up of 16 amino acids. Germline V gene sequence: CDR1 SGHAT, CDR2 FQDESV (reference sequence). Trimming removed 4 bases from V and 2 bases from J; junction bases left unmatched: 6. The CDR3 nucleotides read TGTGCCAGCAGCTGGCAGGGGGCCCCCAACACCGGGGAGCTGTTTTTT. Amino acid sequence: CASSWQGAPNTGELFF.

This chain joins TRBV11-2 and TRBJ2-5, with a possible D match to TRBD2 (5 bases). This CDR3 spans 13 amino acids. V gave up 0 bases and J gave up 7 bases, with 9 bases separating them. In germline, CDR1 is SGHAT, CDR2 FQNNGV. For the CDR3, the DNA is TGTGCCAGCAGCTTAGAACTCCGGGGGACCCAGTACTTC. Amino acid sequence: CASSLELRGTQYF. Together with reference TRBV11-2 and TRBJ2-5, the CDR3 gives the full variable domain: EAGVAQSPRYKIIEKRQSVAFWCNPISGHATLYWYQQILGQGPKLLIQFQNNGVVDDSQLPKDRFSAERLKGVDSTLKIQPAKLEDSAVYLCASSLELRGTQYFGPGTRLLVL.

The genes are TRBV19 and TRBJ2-7; 7 bases line up with TRBD1. Germline lookup yields CDR1 LNHDA and CDR2 SQIVND (reference sequence). With V trimmed by 3 bases and J by 0 bases, 2 bases remained unmatched. The CDR3 has 14 residues. DNA for the CDR3: TGTGCCAGTAGTATTGGGACAGTCTCCTACGAGCAGTACTTC. Translation gives CASSIGTVSYEQYF.

The rearrangement uses TRBV27 and TRBJ1-5; D remains ambiguous. Germline V gene lookup returns CDR1 MNHEY and CDR2 SMNVEV (reference sequence). The ends were cut back, 6 bases at V and 4 bases at J, with 16 bases in the middle. The CDR3 has 15 residues. The CDR3 bases are TGTGCCAGCAGCCATGACACACAGAGTAATCAGCCCCAGCATTTT. As protein: CASSHDTQSNQPQHF.

As DNA, the CDR3 is TGTGCCACCACAGTCTCTGGGGCCAACGTCCTGACTTTC. Translation gives CATTVSGANVLTF. This chain connects TRBV28 to TRBJ2-6; D remains ambiguous. Per germline, CDR1 MDHEN and CDR2 SYDVKM. The CDR3 consists of 13 residues. Trimming shortened V by 10 bases and J by 0 bases, and 7 bases separated the two germline ends.

This clone was picked up one time. This chain uses TRBV27 with TRBJ2-2; no reliable D call. Germline assignment: CDR1 MNHEY and CDR2 SMNVEV (reference sequence). The CDR3 is made up of 15 amino acids. Trimming took off 5 bases at V and 3 bases at J, with 13 bases between the two ends. CDR3 protein: CASSTASGHTGELFF. The CDR3 bases are TGTGCCAGCAGTACCGCTAGTGGCCACACCGGGGAGCTGTTTTTT.

This clone was counted a single time. The V call is TRBV4-3, the J call TRBJ1-2; D is undetermined. Germline CDR1 reads LGHNA; CDR2 reads YSLEER. V was clipped by 0 bases and J by 5 bases, with 10 bases between them. CDR3 size: 14 residues. The DNA of the CDR3 is TGCGCCAGCAGCCAAGATTGGGGAGATTATGGCTACACCTTC. Amino acid sequence: CASSQDWGDYGYTF.

The sample holds a few counts of this clone. The chain employs TRBV6-5 and TRBJ1-1; TRBD1 is a possible D gene (6 bases). From germline, CDR1 is MNHEY and CDR2 SVGAGI. V lost 5 bases to trimming and J lost 4 bases, with 11 bases between them. This CDR3 comprises 13 residues. CDR3 sequence (DNA): TGTGCCAGCAGTAGGGGGGGCGGCACTGAAGCTTTCTTT. This sequence encodes CASSRGGGTEAFF.

This rearrangement joins TRBV7-2 to TRBJ2-2, with D possibly matching TRBD1 (5 bases). The V gene lost 7 bases and the J gene lost 6 bases, with 12 bases spanning the gap. The CDR3 has 13 residues. Germline CDR1 SGHTA, CDR2 FQGNSA. The CDR3 sequence: CASTRLGPGELFF. CDR3 sequence (DNA): TGTGCCAGCACAAGATTGGGGCCCGGGGAGCTGTTTTTT.

The chain recombines TRBV7-2 with TRBJ2-7; the D gene is possibly TRBD2 (6 bases). Germline CDR1 and CDR2: SGHTA and FQGNSA. The CDR3 is made up of 12 amino acids. Trimming stripped 4 bases from V and 3 bases from J, with 7 bases between. Written as DNA, the CDR3 is TGTGCCAGCAGCTCGGGGGACTACGAGCAGTACTTC. It is translated as CASSSGDYEQYF.

The CDR3 DNA sequence: TGTGCCAGCAGTGAACGGCCCGGACAGGGCTACGAGCAGTACTTC. Its protein is CASSERPGQGYEQYF. This sequence joins TRBV2 and TRBJ2-7, with 8 nucleotides matching TRBD1. The CDR3 runs to 15 residues. V lost 2 bases and J lost 3; bases outside the gene matches: 6. CDR1 and CDR2 from the germline V gene are SNHLY and FYNNEI.

This clone was found many times. The rearrangement joins TRBV2 to TRBJ1-4; D is unresolved. The length of the CDR3 is 12 residues. Germline V gene data show CDR1 as SNHLY and CDR2 as FYNNEI. V was trimmed by 7 bases and J by 8 bases, leaving 11 bases between them. The CDR3 DNA sequence: TGTGCCAGCAATGGGGTAGCGGAAAAACTGTTTTTT. Amino acid sequence: CASNGVAEKLFF.

The chain has TRBV9 and TRBJ2-2, with TRBD2 matching 10 bases. This CDR3 region has 16 residues. The V gene's germline CDR1 is SGDLS and CDR2 YYNGEE. The ends lost 0 bases at V and 4 bases at J; junction bases unmatched: 3. CDR3 sequence (DNA): TGTGCCAGCAGCGTAGGGAGCGGGGGGGGCACCGGGGAGCTGTTTTTT. Its translation is CASSVGSGGGTGELFF.

The V and J genes are TRBV20-1 and TRBJ1-5, with D perhaps TRBD1 (6 bases). CDR1 DFQATT and CDR2 SNEGSKA come from the germline V gene (reference sequence). The V end was cut by 3 bases, the J end by 3 bases, with 15 bases between. The CDR3 extends over 15 amino acids. The CDR3 nucleotides are TGCAGTGCTAGTCCCCTCGGACAGCCCAATCAGCCCCAGCATTTT. Translating gives CSASPLGQPNQPQHF.

V gene TRBV7-2 combines with J gene TRBJ2-5, with 7 bases fitting TRBD2. V dropped 3 bases and J dropped 2; count of bases not matched to a gene: 3. CDR1 SGHTA and CDR2 FQGNSA come from the germline V gene. This CDR3 has 14 amino acids. CDR3 region: CASSFGRRQETQYF. The CDR3 region has the DNA TGTGCCAGCAGCTTCGGGAGGAGGCAAGAGACCCAGTACTTC.

The V call is TRBV6-6, the J call TRBJ1-6; TRBD1 agrees at 8 bases. There are 15 residues in the CDR3. Unmatched junction bases numbered 8, after V lost 6 bases and J lost 7 bases. Germline CDR1 reads MNHNY; CDR2 reads SVGAGI (reference sequence). CDR3 in amino acids: CASRNLRQGNSPLHF. For the CDR3, the DNA is TGTGCCAGCAGGAACCTAAGACAGGGGAATTCACCCCTCCACTTT.

The chain uses TRBV6-2 or TRBV6-3 and TRBJ1-1, with 11 bases fitting TRBD1. CDR1 and CDR2 from the germline V gene are MNHEY and SVGEGT. This CDR3 spans 15 amino acids. With V trimmed by 5 bases and J by 9 bases, 11 bases remained unmatched. CDR3 sequence reads: CASSKHGTGGLKAFF. The CDR3 coding sequence is TGTGCCAGCAGTAAGCACGGGACAGGGGGATTAAAAGCTTTCTTT.